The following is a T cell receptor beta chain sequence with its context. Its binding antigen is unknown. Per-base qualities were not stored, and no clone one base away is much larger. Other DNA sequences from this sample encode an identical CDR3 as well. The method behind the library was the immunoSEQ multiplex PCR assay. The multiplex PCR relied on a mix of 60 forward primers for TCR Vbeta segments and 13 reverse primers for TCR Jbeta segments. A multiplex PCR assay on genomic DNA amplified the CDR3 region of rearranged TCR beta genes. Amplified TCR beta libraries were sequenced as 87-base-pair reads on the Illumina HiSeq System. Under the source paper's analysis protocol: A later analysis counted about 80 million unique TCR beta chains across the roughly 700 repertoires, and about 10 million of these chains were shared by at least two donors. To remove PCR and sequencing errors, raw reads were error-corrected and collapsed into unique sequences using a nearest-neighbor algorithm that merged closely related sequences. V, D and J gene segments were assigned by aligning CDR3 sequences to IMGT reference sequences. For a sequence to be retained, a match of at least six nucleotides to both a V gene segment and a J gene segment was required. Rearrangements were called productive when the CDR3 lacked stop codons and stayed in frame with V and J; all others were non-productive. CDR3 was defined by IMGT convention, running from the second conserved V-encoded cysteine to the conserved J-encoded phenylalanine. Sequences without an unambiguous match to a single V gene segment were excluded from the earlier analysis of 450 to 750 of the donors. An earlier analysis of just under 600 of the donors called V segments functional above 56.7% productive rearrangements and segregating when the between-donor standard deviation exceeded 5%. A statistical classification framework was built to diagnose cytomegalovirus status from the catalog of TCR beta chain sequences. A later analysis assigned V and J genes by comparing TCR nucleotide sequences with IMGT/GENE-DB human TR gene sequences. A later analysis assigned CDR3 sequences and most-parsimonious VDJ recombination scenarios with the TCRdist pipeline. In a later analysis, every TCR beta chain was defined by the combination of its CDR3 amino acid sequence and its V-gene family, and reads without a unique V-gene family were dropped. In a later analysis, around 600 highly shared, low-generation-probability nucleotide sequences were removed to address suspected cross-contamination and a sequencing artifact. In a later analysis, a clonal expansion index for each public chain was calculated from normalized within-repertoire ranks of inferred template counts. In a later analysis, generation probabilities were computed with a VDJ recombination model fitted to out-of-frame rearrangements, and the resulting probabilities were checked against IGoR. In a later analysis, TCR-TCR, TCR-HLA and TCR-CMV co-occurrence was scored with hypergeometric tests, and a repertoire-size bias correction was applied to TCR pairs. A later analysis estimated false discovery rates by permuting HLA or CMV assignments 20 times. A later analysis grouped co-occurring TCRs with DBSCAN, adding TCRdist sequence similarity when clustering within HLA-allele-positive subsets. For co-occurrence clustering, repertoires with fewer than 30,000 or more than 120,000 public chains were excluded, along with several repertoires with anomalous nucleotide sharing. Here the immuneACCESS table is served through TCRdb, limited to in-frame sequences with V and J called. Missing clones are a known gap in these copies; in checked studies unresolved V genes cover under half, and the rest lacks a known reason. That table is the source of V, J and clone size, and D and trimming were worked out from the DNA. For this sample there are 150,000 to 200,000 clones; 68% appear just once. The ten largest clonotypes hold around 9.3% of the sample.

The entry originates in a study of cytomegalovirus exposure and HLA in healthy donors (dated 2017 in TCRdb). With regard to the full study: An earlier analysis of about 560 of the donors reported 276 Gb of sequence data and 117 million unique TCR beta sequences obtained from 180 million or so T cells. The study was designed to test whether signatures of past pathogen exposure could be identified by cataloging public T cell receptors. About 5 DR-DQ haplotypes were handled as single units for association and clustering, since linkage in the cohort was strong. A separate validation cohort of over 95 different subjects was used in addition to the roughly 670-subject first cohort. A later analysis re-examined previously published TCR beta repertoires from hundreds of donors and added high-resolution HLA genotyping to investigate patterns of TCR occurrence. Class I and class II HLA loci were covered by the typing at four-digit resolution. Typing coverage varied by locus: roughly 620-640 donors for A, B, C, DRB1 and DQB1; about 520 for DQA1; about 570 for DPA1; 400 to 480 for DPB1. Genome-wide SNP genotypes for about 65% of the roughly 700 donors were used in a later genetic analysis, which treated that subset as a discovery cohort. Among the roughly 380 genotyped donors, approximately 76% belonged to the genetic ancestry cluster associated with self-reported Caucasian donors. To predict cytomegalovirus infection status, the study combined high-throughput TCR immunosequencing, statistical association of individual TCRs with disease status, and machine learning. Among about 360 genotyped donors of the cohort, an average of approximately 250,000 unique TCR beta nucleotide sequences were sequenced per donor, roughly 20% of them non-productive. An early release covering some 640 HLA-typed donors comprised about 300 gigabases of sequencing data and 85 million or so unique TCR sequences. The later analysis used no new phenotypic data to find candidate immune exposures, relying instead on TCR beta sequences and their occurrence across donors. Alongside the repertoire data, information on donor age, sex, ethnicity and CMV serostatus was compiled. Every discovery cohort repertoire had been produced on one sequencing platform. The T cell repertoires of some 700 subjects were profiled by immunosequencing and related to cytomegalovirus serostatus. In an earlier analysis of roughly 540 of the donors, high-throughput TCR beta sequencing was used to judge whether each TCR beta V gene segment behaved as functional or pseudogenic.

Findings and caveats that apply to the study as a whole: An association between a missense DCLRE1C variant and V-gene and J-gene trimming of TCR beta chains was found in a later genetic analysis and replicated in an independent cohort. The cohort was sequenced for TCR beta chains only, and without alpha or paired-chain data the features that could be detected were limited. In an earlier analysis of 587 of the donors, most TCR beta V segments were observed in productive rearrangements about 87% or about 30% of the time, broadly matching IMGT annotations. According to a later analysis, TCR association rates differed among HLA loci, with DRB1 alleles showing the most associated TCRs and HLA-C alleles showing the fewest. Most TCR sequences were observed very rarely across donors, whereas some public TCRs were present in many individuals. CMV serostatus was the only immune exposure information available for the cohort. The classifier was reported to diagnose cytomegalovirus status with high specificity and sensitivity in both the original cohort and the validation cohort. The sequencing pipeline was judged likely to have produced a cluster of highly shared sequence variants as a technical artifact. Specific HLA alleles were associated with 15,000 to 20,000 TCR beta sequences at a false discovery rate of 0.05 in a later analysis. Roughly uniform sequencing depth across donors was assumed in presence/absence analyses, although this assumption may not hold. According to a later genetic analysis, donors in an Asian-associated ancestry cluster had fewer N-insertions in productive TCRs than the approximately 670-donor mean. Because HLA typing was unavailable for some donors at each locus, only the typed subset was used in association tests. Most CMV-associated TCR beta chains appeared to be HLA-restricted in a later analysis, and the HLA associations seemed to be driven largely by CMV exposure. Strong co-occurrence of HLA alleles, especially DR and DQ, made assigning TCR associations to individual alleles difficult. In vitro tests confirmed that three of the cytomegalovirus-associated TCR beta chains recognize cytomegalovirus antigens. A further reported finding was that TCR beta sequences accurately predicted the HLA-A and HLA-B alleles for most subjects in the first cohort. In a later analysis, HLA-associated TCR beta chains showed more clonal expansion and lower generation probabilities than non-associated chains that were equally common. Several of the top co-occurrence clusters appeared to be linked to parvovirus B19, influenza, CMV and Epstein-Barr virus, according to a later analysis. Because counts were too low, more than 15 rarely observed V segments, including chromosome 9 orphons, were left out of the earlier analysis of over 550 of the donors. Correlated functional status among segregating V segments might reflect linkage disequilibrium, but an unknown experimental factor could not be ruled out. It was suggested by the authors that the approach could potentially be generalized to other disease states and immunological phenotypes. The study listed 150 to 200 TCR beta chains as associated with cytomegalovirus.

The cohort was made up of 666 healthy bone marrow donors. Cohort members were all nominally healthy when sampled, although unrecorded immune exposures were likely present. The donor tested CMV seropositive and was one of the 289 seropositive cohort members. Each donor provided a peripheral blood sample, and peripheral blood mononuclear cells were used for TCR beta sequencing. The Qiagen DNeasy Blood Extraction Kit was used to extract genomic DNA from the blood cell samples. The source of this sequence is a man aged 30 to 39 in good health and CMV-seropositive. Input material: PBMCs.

CDR3 reads: CASSPQTGGNTEAFF. Here is the DNA: TGTGCCAGCAGTCCACAGACGGGGGGAAACACTGAAGCTTTCTTT. The chain joins TRBV6-1 to TRBJ1-1; TRBD1 is possibly the D segment (5 matching bases). Based on the germline V gene, the CDR1 and CDR2 sequences are MNHNS and SASEGT. The CDR3 holds 15 amino acids from the cysteine to the phenylalanine. The read is trimmed to its CDR3 DNA, 45 bases read in frame from base 1. V lost 5 bases and J lost 2 bases; the stretch between them is 15 bases long.